This T cell receptor beta chain was observed in a study of T cell repertoires in cytomegalovirus infection. Overall study: Use of recently identified HLA-C-restricted and well-studied HLA-B-restricted CMV epitopes was part of the study.

As regards this clonotype: The antigen is undetermined.

Via MiXCR, TCRdb re-called the reads, giving one row per CDR3 protein. The data contain 450,000 to 650,000 distinct CDR3 sequences, 40% of them singletons. Broader study findings: What dominated the ex vivo response were HLA-C-restricted CMV-specific TCR beta clonotypes. Carriage of CMV together with the relevant HLA was identifiable through cumulative public TCR beta family frequency.

Germline loops: CDR1 SGHTA, CDR2 FQGNSA. CDR3 length equals 14 residues. V was cut by 3 bases and J by 3 bases, with 11 bases left in between. Sequencing used cultured PBMCs, obtained from culture after CMV antigen stimulation. The sequence was obtained from a human donor in good health (CMV status not recorded). Some clones in this sample may be carry-over from other donors' samples. This rearrangement joins TRBV7-2 to TRBJ1-2, with no clear D. The DNA for the CDR3 is TGTGCCAGCAGCTTTAGAGCACGGGACTATGGCTACACCTTC. Amino acids: CASSFRARDYGYTF.